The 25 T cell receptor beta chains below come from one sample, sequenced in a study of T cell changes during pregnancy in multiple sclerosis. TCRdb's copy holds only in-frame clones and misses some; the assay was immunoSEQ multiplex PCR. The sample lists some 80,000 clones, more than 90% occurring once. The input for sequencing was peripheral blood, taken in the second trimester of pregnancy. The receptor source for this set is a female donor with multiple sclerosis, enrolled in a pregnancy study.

The CDR3 DNA reads TGTGCCTCCGGGGCGGGGGTTACCTACGAGCAGTACTTC. Amino acid sequence: CASGAGVTYEQYF. The V gene is TRBV4-2, the J gene TRBJ2-7, with 7 bases aligning to TRBD2. The CDR3 has 13 residues. Germline loops: CDR1 LGHNA, CDR2 YNFKEQ. V lost 11 bases, J lost 2 bases, and 9 bases stayed unmatched.

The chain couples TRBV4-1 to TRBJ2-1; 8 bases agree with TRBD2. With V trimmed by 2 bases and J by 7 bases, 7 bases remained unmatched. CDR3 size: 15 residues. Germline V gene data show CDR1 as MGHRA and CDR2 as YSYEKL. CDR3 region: CASSQLGGGRNEQFF. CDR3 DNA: TGCGCCAGCAGCCAATTAGGTGGCGGGAGGAATGAGCAGTTCTTC.

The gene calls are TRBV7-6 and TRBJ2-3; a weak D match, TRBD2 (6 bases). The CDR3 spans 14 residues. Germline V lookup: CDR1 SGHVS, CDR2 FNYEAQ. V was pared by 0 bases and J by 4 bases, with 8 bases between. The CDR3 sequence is CASSLAPGADTQYF. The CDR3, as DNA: TGTGCCAGCAGCTTAGCACCGGGGGCAGATACGCAGTATTTT.

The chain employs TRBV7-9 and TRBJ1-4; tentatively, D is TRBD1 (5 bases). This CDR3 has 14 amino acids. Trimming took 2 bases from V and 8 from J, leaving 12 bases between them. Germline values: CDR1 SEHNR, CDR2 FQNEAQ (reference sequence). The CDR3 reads CASSLTGGGEKLFF. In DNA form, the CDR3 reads TGTGCCAGCAGCTTAACAGGAGGAGGGGAAAAACTGTTTTTT.

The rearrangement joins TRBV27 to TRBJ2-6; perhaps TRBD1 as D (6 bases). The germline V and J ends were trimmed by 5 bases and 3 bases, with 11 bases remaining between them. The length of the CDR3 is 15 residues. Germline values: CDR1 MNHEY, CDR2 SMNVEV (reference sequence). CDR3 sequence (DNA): TGTGCCAGCAGTCCGTGGACAGTTGGGGCCAACGTCCTGACTTTC. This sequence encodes CASSPWTVGANVLTF.

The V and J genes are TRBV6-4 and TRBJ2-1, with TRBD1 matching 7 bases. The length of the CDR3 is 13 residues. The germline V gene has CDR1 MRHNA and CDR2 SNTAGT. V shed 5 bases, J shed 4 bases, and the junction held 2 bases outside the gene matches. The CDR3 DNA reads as TGTGCCAGCAGTAGGGACAGATACAATGAGCAGTTCTTC. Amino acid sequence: CASSRDRYNEQFF.

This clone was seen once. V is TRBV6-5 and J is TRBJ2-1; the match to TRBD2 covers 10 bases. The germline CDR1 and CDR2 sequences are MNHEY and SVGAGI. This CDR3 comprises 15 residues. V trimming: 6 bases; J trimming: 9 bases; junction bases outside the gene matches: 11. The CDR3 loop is CASSLAGEAMVEQFF. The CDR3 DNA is TGTGCCAGCAGCCTAGCGGGAGAGGCAATGGTTGAGCAGTTCTTC.

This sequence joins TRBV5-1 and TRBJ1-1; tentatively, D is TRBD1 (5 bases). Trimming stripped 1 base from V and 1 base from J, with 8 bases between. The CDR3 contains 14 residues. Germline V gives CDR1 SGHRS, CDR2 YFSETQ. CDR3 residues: CASSLWGENTEAFF. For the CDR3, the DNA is TGCGCCAGCAGCTTGTGGGGGGAGAACACTGAAGCTTTCTTT. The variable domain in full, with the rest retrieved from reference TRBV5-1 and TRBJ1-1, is KAGVTQTPRYLIKTRGQQVTLSCSPISGHRSVSWYQQTPGQGLQFLFEYFSETQRNKGNFPGRFSGRQFSNSRSEMNVSTLELGDSALYLCASSLWGENTEAFFGQGTRLTVV.

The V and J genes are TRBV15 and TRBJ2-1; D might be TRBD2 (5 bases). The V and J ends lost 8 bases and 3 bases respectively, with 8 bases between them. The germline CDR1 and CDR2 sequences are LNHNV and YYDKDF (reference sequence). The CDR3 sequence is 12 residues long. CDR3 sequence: CATRRDYNEQFF. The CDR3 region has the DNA TGTGCCACCCGACGGGACTACAATGAGCAGTTCTTC.

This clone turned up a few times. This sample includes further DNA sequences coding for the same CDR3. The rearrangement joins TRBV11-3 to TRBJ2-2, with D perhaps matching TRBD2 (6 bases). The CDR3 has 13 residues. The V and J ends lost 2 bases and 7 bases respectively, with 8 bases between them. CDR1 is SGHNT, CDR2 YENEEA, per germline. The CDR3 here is CASSLRGIGELFF. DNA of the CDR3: TGTGCCAGCAGCTTACGGGGGATCGGGGAGCTGTTTTTT. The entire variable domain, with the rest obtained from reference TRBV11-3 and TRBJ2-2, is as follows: EAGVVQSPRYKIIEKKQPVAFWCNPISGHNTLYWYLQNLGQGPELLIRYENEEAVDDSQLPKDRFSAERLKGVDSTLKIQPAELGDSAVYLCASSLRGIGELFFGEGSRLTVL.

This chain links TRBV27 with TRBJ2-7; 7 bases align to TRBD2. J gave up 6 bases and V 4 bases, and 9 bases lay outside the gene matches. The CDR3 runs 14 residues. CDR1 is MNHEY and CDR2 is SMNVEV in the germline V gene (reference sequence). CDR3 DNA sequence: TGTGCCAGCAGTTGGGGGGGAGGAGGGAGCGAGCAGTACTTC. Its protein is CASSWGGGGSEQYF.

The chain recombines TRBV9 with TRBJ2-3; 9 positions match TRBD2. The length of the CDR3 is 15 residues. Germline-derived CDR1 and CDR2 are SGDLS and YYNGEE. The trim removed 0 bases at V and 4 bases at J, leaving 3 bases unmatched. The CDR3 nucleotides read TGTGCCAGCAGCGTAGTTAGCGGGAGTGCAGATACGCAGTATTTT. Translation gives CASSVVSGSADTQYF. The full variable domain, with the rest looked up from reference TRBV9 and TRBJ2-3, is DSGVTQTPKHLITATGQRVTLRCSPRSGDLSVYWYQQSLDQGLQFLIQYYNGEERAKGNILERFSAQQFPDLHSELNLSSLELGDSALYFCASSVVSGSADTQYFGPGTRLTVL.

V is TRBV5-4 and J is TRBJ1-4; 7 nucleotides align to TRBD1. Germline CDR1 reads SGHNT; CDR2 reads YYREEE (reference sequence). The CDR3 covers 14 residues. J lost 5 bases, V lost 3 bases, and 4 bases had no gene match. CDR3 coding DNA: TGTGCCAGCAGCTCGGGACAGTCCAATGAAAAACTGTTTTTT. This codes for CASSSGQSNEKLFF.

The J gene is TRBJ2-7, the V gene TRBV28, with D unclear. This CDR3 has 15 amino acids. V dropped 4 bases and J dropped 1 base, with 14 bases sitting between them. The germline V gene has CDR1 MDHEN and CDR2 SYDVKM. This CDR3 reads CASSYDIGASYEQYF. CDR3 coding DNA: TGTGCCAGCAGTTACGACATCGGTGCTTCCTACGAGCAGTACTTC.

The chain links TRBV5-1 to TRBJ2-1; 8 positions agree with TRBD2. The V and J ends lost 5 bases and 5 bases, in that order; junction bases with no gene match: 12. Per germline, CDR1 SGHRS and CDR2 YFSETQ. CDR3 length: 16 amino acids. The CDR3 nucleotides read TGCGCCAGCAGGGTGAGCCTAGCGGGCGTAAACAATGAGCAGTTCTTC. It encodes CASRVSLAGVNNEQFF.

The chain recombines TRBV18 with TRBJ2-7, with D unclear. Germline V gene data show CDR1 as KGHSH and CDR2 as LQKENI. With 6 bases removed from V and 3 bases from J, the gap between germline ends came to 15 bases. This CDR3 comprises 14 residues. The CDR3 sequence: CASSPIPLGYEQYF. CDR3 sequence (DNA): TGTGCCAGCTCCCCAATCCCCCTAGGCTACGAGCAGTACTTC.

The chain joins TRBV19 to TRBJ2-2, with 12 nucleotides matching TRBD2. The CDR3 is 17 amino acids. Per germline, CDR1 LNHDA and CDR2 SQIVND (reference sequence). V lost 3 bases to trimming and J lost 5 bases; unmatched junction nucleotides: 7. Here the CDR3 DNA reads TGTGCCAGTAGTATGACTAGCGGGAGCCGATGGACCGGGGAGCTGTTTTTT. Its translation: CASSMTSGSRWTGELFF.

The CDR3 spells CASSEGQNPTDTQYF. CDR3 bases: TGTGCCAGCAGTGAAGGACAGAATCCGACAGATACGCAGTATTTT. The rearrangement uses TRBV6-1 and TRBJ2-3; D is possibly TRBD1 (5 bases). This CDR3 spans 15 amino acids. The V gene lost 1 base and the J gene lost 3 bases, with 11 bases spanning the gap. Germline V gene lookup returns CDR1 MNHNS and CDR2 SASEGT.

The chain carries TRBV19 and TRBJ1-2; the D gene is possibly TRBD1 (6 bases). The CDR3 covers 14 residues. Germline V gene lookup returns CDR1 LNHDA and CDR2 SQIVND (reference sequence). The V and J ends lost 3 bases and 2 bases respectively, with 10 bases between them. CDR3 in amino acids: CASSIDRRNYGYTF. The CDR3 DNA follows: TGTGCCAGTAGTATTGACAGGAGGAACTATGGCTACACCTTC.

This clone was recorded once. The CDR3, as DNA: TGTGCCAGCGGACAGGGGGCATCTGGGGCCAACGTCCTGACTTTC. Encoded protein: CASGQGASGANVLTF. The gene calls are TRBV6-5 and TRBJ2-6, with 11 bases lining up with TRBD1. From germline, CDR1 is MNHEY and CDR2 SVGAGI. The V and J ends lost 8 bases and 1 base, in that order; junction bases with no gene match: 1. The CDR3 extends over 15 amino acids.

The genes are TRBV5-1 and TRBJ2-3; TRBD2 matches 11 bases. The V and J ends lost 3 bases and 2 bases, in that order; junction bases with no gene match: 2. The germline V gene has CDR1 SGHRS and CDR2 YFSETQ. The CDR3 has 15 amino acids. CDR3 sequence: CASSWGLAATDTQYF. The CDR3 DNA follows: TGCGCCAGCAGCTGGGGACTAGCGGCCACAGATACGCAGTATTTT.

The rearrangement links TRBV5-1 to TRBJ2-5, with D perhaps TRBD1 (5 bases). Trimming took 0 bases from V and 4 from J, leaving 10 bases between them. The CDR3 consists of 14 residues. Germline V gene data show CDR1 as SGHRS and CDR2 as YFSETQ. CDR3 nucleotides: TGCGCCAGCAGCTTGGTTAATCAGGGAGAGACCCAGTACTTC. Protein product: CASSLVNQGETQYF.

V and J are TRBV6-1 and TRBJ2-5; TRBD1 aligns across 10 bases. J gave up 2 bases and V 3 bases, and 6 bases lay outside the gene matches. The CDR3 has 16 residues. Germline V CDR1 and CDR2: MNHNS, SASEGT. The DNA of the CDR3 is TGTGCCAGCAGTGACTGGACAGGGGGGATACAAGAGACCCAGTACTTC. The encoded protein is CASSDWTGGIQETQYF.

CDR3 bases: TGTGCCTGGAGGGACCCGGGACAGGGGGCCTACGAGCAGTACTTC. This gives the protein CAWRDPGQGAYEQYF. This chain connects TRBV30 to TRBJ2-7, with 11 positions matching TRBD1. V gave up 3 bases and J gave up 2 bases; unmatched junction bases: 6. CDR1 is GTSNPN, CDR2 SVGIG, per germline (reference sequence). The CDR3 is made up of 15 amino acids.

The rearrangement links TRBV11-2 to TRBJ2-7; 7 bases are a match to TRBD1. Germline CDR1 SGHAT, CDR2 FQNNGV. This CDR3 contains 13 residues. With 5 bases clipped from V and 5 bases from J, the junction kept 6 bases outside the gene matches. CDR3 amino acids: CASSATGTNEQYF. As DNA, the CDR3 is TGTGCCAGCAGCGCGACAGGGACCAACGAGCAGTACTTC.